The rows below give T cell receptor beta chains drawn from one sample of a study of blood T cell repertoires in COVID-19. The data were produced by immunoSEQ multiplex PCR, yet TCRdb's version contains in-frame clones alone and is incomplete. The sample has roughly 120,000 clones, more than 75% seen once. Material: peripheral blood. Receptors were obtained from a woman between 65 and 79 years old with acute or convalescent COVID-19. Each CDR3 is given with its conserved first and last residue. D genes are given only for firm matches. Some rows have no size entry. The others give once, few or many, or a class for an expanded clone.

D gene	CDR3 length	V gene	J gene	clone size	CDR3 DNA	CDR3 protein
NA	18	TRBV7-3	TRBJ2-6	NA	TGTGCCAGCAGCTTATGGGGGGGCCTAACCTCTGGGGCCAACGTCCTGACTTTC	CASSLWGGLTSGANVLTF
NA	14	TRBV11-3	TRBJ1-4	NA	TGTGCCAGCAGTCCCGAGGGTACTAATGAAAAACTGTTTTTT	CASSPEGTNEKLFF
TRBD1	12	TRBV29-1	TRBJ1-2	few	TGCAGCGTGCAGGGGGCCGGGGATGGCTACACCTTC	CSVQGAGDGYTF
TRBD1	19	TRBV11-3	TRBJ2-6	NA	TGTGCCAGCAGCTTAGATCGATACAGGGGTAATCCTGGGGCCAACGTCCTGACTTTC	CASSLDRYRGNPGANVLTF
TRBD1	14	TRBV24-1	TRBJ1-2	NA	TGTGCCACCAGTGATCGGGACAGGGCTGATGGCTACACCTTC	CATSDRDRADGYTF
TRBD1	15	TRBV28	TRBJ1-3	NA	TGTGCCAGCAGTCCCTGGGACAGGGCTGGAAACACCATATATTTT	CASSPWDRAGNTIYF
NA	10	TRBV27	TRBJ1-1	NA	TGTGCCAGCAGTGGGTCGAGGGCTTTCTTT	CASSGSRAFF
NA	14	TRBV7-2	TRBJ2-1	NA	TGTGCCAGCAGCACGACTCCCCTAATCAATGAGCAGTTCTTC	CASSTTPLINEQFF
NA	14	TRBV9	TRBJ1-1	NA	TGTGCCAGCAGCGTAGTAGACACGAACACTGAAGCTTTCTTT	CASSVVDTNTEAFF
NA	15	TRBV19	TRBJ1-3	NA	TGTGCCAGTAGAATCGCGGGAGGGCCTGGAAACACCATATATTTT	CASRIAGGPGNTIYF